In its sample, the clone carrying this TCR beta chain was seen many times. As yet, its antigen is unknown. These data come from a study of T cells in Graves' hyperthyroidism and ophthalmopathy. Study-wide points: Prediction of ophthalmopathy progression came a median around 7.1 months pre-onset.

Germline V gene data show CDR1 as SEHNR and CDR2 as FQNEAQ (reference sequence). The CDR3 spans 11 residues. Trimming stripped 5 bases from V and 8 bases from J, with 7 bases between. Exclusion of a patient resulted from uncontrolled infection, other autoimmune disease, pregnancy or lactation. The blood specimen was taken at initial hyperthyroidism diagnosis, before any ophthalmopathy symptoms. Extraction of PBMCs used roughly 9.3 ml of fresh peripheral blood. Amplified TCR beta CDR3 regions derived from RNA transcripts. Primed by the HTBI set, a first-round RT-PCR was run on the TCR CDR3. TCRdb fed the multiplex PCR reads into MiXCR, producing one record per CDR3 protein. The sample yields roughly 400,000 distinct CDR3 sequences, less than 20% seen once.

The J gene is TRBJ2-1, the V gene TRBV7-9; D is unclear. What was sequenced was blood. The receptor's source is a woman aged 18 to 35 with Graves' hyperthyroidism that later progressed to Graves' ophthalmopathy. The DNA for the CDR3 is TGTGCCAGCAGCGATGTCGATGAGCAGTTCTTC. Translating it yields CASSDVDEQFF.